Below, 8 T cell receptor beta chains from the same sample are listed, as sequenced in a study of cytomegalovirus exposure and HLA in healthy donors. Assay: immunoSEQ multiplex PCR; the TCRdb copy retains only in-frame clones and omits some. The sample includes over 200,000 clones, about nine tenths of them seen just once. Sequences were obtained from PBMCs. The receptors stem from a young woman in good health and CMV-seropositive.

CDR3: CAVGGLGNEQFF. In DNA form, the CDR3 reads TGTGCCGTCGGCGGTCTTGGGAATGAGCAGTTCTTC. This chain joins TRBV13 and TRBJ2-1; D unresolved. CDR3 length: 12 amino acids. Looked up from germline, CDR1 is PRHDT and CDR2 is FYEKMQ (reference sequence). Trimming cost V 11 bases and J 7 bases, with 15 bases left between them.

The genes are TRBV5-1 and TRBJ2-7, with D possibly being TRBD2 (6 bases). CDR3 length: 16 amino acids. The germline V and J ends were trimmed by 1 base and 10 bases, with 24 bases remaining between them. Germline CDR1 and CDR2: SGHRS and YFSETQ. CDR3 loop: CASSLPPGDRGFDQYF. The CDR3 DNA is TGCGCCAGCAGCTTGCCGCCCGGCGACCGGGGGTTTGATCAGTACTTC.

J is TRBJ2-1 and V is TRBV11-1; 9 nucleotides align to TRBD2. The germline gives CDR1 SGHAT, CDR2 FQDESV (reference sequence). V lost 1 base and J lost 12; bases outside the gene matches: 7. The CDR3 spans 14 residues. CDR3 amino acids: CASSLDAAGGRQFF. The CDR3 region has the DNA TGTGCCAGCAGCTTAGACGCGGCGGGAGGGAGGCAGTTCTTC.

The chain couples TRBV28 to TRBJ2-7; unclear D gene. Trimming removed 4 bases at V and 0 bases at J, with 19 bases between. CDR3 length: 17 residues. CDR1 MDHEN and CDR2 SYDVKM come from the germline V gene. Here the CDR3 DNA reads TGTGCCAGCAGTTGGAGCTGGGTCCCTCCTTACTCCTACGAGCAGTACTTC. As protein: CASSWSWVPPYSYEQYF.

The gene calls are TRBV28 and TRBJ1-1; 8 bases line up with TRBD1. Trimming at V came to 7 bases and at J to 3 bases, leaving 10 bases not matched to a gene. The germline CDR1 and CDR2 sequences are MDHEN and SYDVKM. This CDR3 has 15 residues. The CDR3 DNA follows: TGTGCCAGCACCCGGACAGGGAGGACCTACACTGAAGCTTTCTTT. Its protein is CASTRTGRTYTEAFF.

This chain links TRBV7-9 with TRBJ2-7; weak D call: TRBD2 (6 bases). This CDR3 has 15 amino acids. CDR1 SEHNR and CDR2 FQNEAQ come from the germline V gene (reference sequence). V lost 3 bases, J lost 5 bases, and 17 bases lay in between. CDR3 amino acids: CASSFGGPGVNEQYF. The CDR3 bases are TGTGCCAGCAGCTTCGGTGGACCGGGAGTAAACGAGCAGTACTTC.

The J gene is TRBJ1-5, the V gene TRBV5-6; TRBD1 matches 8 bases. V lost 2 bases to trimming and J lost 6 bases; unmatched junction nucleotides: 4. The length of the CDR3 is 14 residues. The germline V gene has CDR1 SGHDT and CDR2 YYEEEE. CDR3 sequence reads: CASSFRGQVQPQHF. The CDR3 coding sequence is TGTGCCAGCAGCTTCAGGGGGCAGGTTCAGCCCCAGCATTTT.

The chain joins TRBV6-1 to TRBJ1-2; D uncertain. Germline V CDR1 and CDR2: MNHNS, SASEGT. The CDR3 length is 15 residues. V was trimmed by 1 base and J by 4 bases, leaving 13 bases between them. CDR3 protein: CASSEGGGGSYGYTF. DNA for the CDR3: TGTGCCAGCAGTGAAGGGGGTGGCGGGAGCTATGGCTACACCTTC.